Below are 24 T cell receptor beta chains sequenced from a single sample in a study of Graves' ophthalmopathy and Graves' hyperthyroidism. Amplified TCR beta CDR3 regions were obtained using RNA transcripts as template. RT-PCR in the first round used HTBI primers; a second-round multiplex PCR followed. TCRdb re-derived calls from the multiplex PCR reads in MiXCR, one entry per CDR3 protein. The profile shows around 1.1 million distinct CDR3 sequences, about 36% of them singletons. The sample was peripheral blood or thyroid tissue (not recorded which). The receptors originated from an adult man with Graves' hyperthyroidism.

This clonotype was picked up one time. The CDR3 does not close with the conserved phenylalanine or tryptophan, likely indicating a read error. The V call is TRBV19, the J call TRBJ2-7; 7 nucleotides align to TRBD1. V dropped 5 bases and J dropped 3; count of bases not matched to a gene: 7. CDR1 LNHDA and CDR2 SQIVND come from the germline V gene (reference sequence). This CDR3 has 14 residues. The CDR3 DNA follows: TGTGCCAGTAGTGCGGCCCGACAGGGCTACGAGCAGTACTTA. Translated: CASSAARQGYEQYL.

This chain uses TRBV12-3 or TRBV12-4 with TRBJ1-4; no clear D. The V gene lost 2 bases and the J gene lost 0 bases, with 4 bases spanning the gap. The CDR3 extends over 14 amino acids. CDR3 sequence (DNA): TGTGCCAGCAGTTTATCATCAACTAATGAAAAACTGTTTTTT. Its protein is CASSLSSTNEKLFF.

This clonotype was seen repeatedly, ten times or more. The chain recombines TRBV20-1 with TRBJ2-5, with 9 bases that match TRBD1. This CDR3 has 14 residues. Germline trimming cut 1 base from V and 1 base from J; bases unmatched to any gene: 1. Germline lookup yields CDR1 DFQATT and CDR2 SNEGSKA (reference sequence). The CDR3 region has the DNA TGCAGTGCTAGAGCGGGACAGGGCCAAGAGACCCAGTACTTC. It codes for CSARAGQGQETQYF.

This clonotype turned up a few times. The chain links TRBV9 to TRBJ2-2; no reliable D call. With 0 bases removed from V and 4 bases from J, the gap between germline ends came to 10 bases. Germline CDR1 SGDLS, CDR2 YYNGEE. The CDR3 totals 15 residues. CDR3 protein: CASSVGRVTTGELFF. In nucleotides, the CDR3 is TGTGCCAGCAGCGTAGGCCGGGTTACCACCGGGGAGCTGTTTTTT. Supplemented by reference TRBV9 and TRBJ2-2, the full variable domain reads DSGVTQTPKHLITATGQRVTLRCSPRSGDLSVYWYQQSLDQGLQFLIQYYNGEERAKGNILERFSAQQFPDLHSELNLSSLELGDSALYFCASSVGRVTTGELFFGEGSRLTVL.

This clonotype was counted many times. This rearrangement joins TRBV6-5 to TRBJ2-7; no clear D gene. The CDR3 has 12 amino acids. V lost 7 bases, J lost 1 base, and 8 bases lay in between. The germline gives CDR1 MNHEY, CDR2 SVGAGI. The CDR3 bases are TGTGCCAGCAAAGTCTTGTCCTACGAGCAGTACTTC. Protein sequence: CASKVLSYEQYF.

The V call is TRBV19, the J call TRBJ1-2; D may be TRBD1 (6 bases). Trimming stripped 3 bases from V and 4 bases from J, with 15 bases between. From germline, CDR1 is LNHDA and CDR2 SQIVND (reference sequence). This CDR3 contains 15 residues. The CDR3 sequence is CASSISGDPGYGYTF. DNA for the CDR3: TGTGCCAGTAGTATCTCAGGGGATCCCGGCTATGGCTACACCTTC.

V and J are TRBV27 and TRBJ1-1, with D perhaps matching TRBD1 (5 bases). CDR1 is MNHEY, CDR2 SMNVEV, per germline (reference sequence). V was trimmed by 2 bases and J by 5 bases, leaving 12 bases between them. The CDR3 is made up of 14 amino acids. CDR3 region: CASSLVRGITEAFF. DNA of the CDR3: TGTGCCAGCAGTTTAGTTAGGGGAATTACTGAAGCTTTCTTT.

On this clonotype itself: One end of the junction does not line up with germline, which may come from a read error. V and J are TRBV7-8 and TRBJ2-7, with 7 bases fitting TRBD1. Germline assignment: CDR1 SGHVS and CDR2 FQNEAQ. This CDR3 has 11 amino acids. CDR3 amino acids: CASSQGGREYF. The CDR3 DNA is TGCGCCAGCAGCCAAGGGGGCCGGGAGTACTTC.

This clonotype has only a few counts. The chain couples TRBV29-1 to TRBJ2-1; maybe TRBD2 (6 bases). The ends were cut back, 2 bases at V and 6 bases at J, with 11 bases in the middle. The V gene's germline CDR1 is SQVTM and CDR2 ANQGSEA. The CDR3 has 13 residues. The CDR3 bases are TGCAGCGTTGAAACGGGAGAAGCCAATGAGCAGTTCTTC. It yields the protein CSVETGEANEQFF.

The V and J genes are TRBV7-6 and TRBJ1-1; 8 bases align to TRBD1. After removal of 4 bases from V and 7 bases from J, the junction contained 5 bases not matched to a gene. There are 13 residues in the CDR3. From germline, CDR1 is SGHVS and CDR2 FNYEAQ. The CDR3 coding sequence is TGTGCCAGCAGCTCGACAGGGGCTAATGAAGCTTTCTTT. This encodes CASSSTGANEAFF.

V gene TRBV7-8 combines with J gene TRBJ1-1; 7 positions agree with TRBD1. This CDR3 has 16 amino acids. Germline V gene data show CDR1 as SGHVS and CDR2 as FQNEAQ. V was pared by 5 bases and J by 0 bases, with 9 bases of the junction left unmatched. CDR3 DNA sequence: TGTGCCAGCAGCCAATCCGCGGGACAGATGAACACTGAAGCTTTCTTT. It yields the protein CASSQSAGQMNTEAFF.

This clonotype has a count of ten or more. Sequence at one end of the junction differs from germline and may be a read error. The CDR3 here is CSVIPGLSF. CDR3 nucleotides: TGCAGCGTAATACCTGGGCTCTCCTTC. The V gene is TRBV29-1, the J gene TRBJ2-7; D uncertain. The germline V gene encodes CDR1 SQVTM and CDR2 ANQGSEA. The CDR3 spans 9 residues.

The rearrangement joins TRBV29-1 to TRBJ1-3; D unresolved. Germline CDR1 SQVTM, CDR2 ANQGSEA. V was pared by 4 bases and J by 0 bases, with 16 bases between. CDR3 length: 16 amino acids. CDR3 bases: TGCAGCGTTGCCGTTCGGAGAACGAGCTCTGGAAACACCATATATTTT. Residues: CSVAVRRTSSGNTIYF. Variable domain in full (rest from reference TRBV29-1 and TRBJ1-3): SAVISQKPSRDICQRGTSLTIQCQVDSQVTMMFWYRQQPGQSLTLIATANQGSEATYESGFVIDKFPISRPNLTFSTLTVSNMSPEDSSIYLCSVAVRRTSSGNTIYFGEGSWLTVV.

This clonotype was recorded at least ten times. V and J are TRBV2 and TRBJ1-5, with unresolved D. The V gene lost 3 bases and the J gene lost 0 bases, with 9 bases spanning the gap. Germline V gene data show CDR1 as SNHLY and CDR2 as FYNNEI. The CDR3 runs 15 residues. CDR3 protein: CASSDTGNSNQPQHF. CDR3 in DNA: TGTGCCAGCAGTGACACGGGCAATAGCAATCAGCCCCAGCATTTT.

The gene calls are TRBV11-2 and TRBJ1-2, with 11 bases that match TRBD1. Germline V gene lookup returns CDR1 SGHAT and CDR2 FQNNGV. Trimming at V came to 5 bases and at J to 8 bases, leaving 7 bases not matched to a gene. The CDR3 length is 14 residues. CDR3 sequence reads: CASSHDRTGGGYTF. CDR3 sequence (DNA): TGTGCCAGCAGCCACGACCGGACAGGGGGCGGCTACACCTTC.

The chain is built from TRBV20-1 and TRBJ1-2; D ambiguous. V shed 8 bases and J shed 2 bases, with 15 bases lying between them. Germline lookup yields CDR1 DFQATT and CDR2 SNEGSKA (reference sequence). The CDR3 consists of 13 residues. The CDR3 DNA reads TGCAGTTCCCCGGGGAGCCAGAACTATGGCTACACCTTC. This translates into CSSPGSQNYGYTF.

Regarding this clonotype: Since a much larger clone is just one base distant, this may be a read error. The CDR3 is CASSDDRETQYF. CDR3 coding DNA: TGTGCCAGCAGTGACGACAGGGAGACCCAGTACTTC. The rearrangement links TRBV7-2 to TRBJ2-5; D perhaps matches TRBD1 (6 bases). Germline CDR1 reads SGHTA; CDR2 reads FQGNSA. This CDR3 comprises 12 residues. Trimming stripped 6 bases from V and 5 bases from J, with 10 bases between.

The V call is TRBV24-1, the J call TRBJ2-2; possibly TRBD1 for D (6 bases). V lost 1 base and J lost 3, with 11 bases in between. The V gene's germline CDR1 is KGHDR and CDR2 SFDVKD. CDR3 length equals 16 residues. CDR3 sequence (DNA): TGTGCCACCAGTGATTTTACAGGGAAGGACACCGGGGAGCTGTTTTTT. Its protein is CATSDFTGKDTGELFF.

This clonotype was counted at least ten times. CDR3 residues: CASSLGQGFNQPQHF. The CDR3 coding sequence is TGTGCCAGCAGCTTAGGACAGGGCTTCAATCAGCCCCAGCATTTT. The chain combines TRBV11-2 with TRBJ1-5; TRBD1 aligns across 7 bases. The junction had 3 bases not matched to a gene; V was cut back by 1 base and J by 3 bases. This CDR3 is 15 amino acids long. Germline loops: CDR1 SGHAT, CDR2 FQNNGV.

The genes are TRBV27 and TRBJ2-7; D possibly corresponds to TRBD1 (6 bases). The V end was cut by 0 bases, the J end by 6 bases, with 12 bases between. From germline, CDR1 is MNHEY and CDR2 SMNVEV (reference sequence). The CDR3 has 14 amino acids. The chain's CDR3 is CASSLSGHLVEQYF. The CDR3 nucleotides read TGTGCCAGCAGTTTATCGGGACACCTTGTCGAGCAGTACTTC.

V gene TRBV6-1 combines with J gene TRBJ1-1; weak D call: TRBD1 (6 bases). In germline, CDR1 is MNHNS, CDR2 SASEGT. The V gene lost 8 bases and the J gene lost 5 bases, with 18 bases spanning the gap. The CDR3 runs 14 residues. CDR3 protein: CASLGQPGGTEAFF. As DNA, the CDR3 is TGTGCCAGCCTGGGACAACCTGGCGGGACTGAAGCTTTCTTT.

This clonotype has at least ten counts. The chain uses TRBV5-1 and TRBJ2-7, with 8 bases lining up with TRBD1. This CDR3 is built from 16 residues. The V and J ends lost 0 bases and 4 bases, in that order; junction bases with no gene match: 9. The V gene's germline CDR1 is SGHRS and CDR2 YFSETQ. As DNA, the CDR3 is TGCGCCAGCAGCTTGGAGCCTAGGACAGGGCTGTACGAGCAGTACTTC. It is translated as CASSLEPRTGLYEQYF. Together with reference TRBV5-1 and TRBJ2-7, the CDR3 gives the full variable domain: KAGVTQTPRYLIKTRGQQVTLSCSPISGHRSVSWYQQTPGQGLQFLFEYFSETQRNKGNFPGRFSGRQFSNSRSEMNVSTLELGDSALYLCASSLEPRTGLYEQYFGPGTRLTVT.

About this clonotype: This clone may be a read error of a much larger clone one base away. The chain links TRBV2 to TRBJ1-2, with 7 bases that match TRBD1. Losses at the gene ends were 7 bases for V and 2 bases for J; bases not matched to a gene: 4. The germline V gene encodes CDR1 SNHLY and CDR2 FYNNEI. The CDR3 has 13 residues. The CDR3 reads CASTSTGNYGYTF. CDR3 DNA: TGTGCCAGCACCTCGACAGGGAACTATGGCTACACCTTC.

The CDR3 DNA follows: TGTGCCAGCAGTTGGTGGTCCGGGGAGCTGTTTTTT. Its translation is CASSWWSGELFF. The chain recombines TRBV6-1 with TRBJ2-2, with D hard to call. The germline V and J ends were trimmed by 5 bases and 6 bases, with 7 bases remaining between them. Germline V gene sequence: CDR1 MNHNS, CDR2 SASEGT. The CDR3 has 12 amino acids.